Listed here are 14 T cell receptor beta chains from one sample, sequenced in a study of T cell responses to AZD1222 COVID-19 vaccine. Using immunoSEQ multiplex PCR, the repertoire was profiled, and TCRdb retains in-frame clones only, with some absent. This sample carries more than 80,000 clones, approximately 85% of them seen once, and the ten largest clones take 4.5% to 6%. Source: peripheral blood, taken on day 0 of AZD1222 vaccination. These receptors all stem from an adult in good health.

The V call is TRBV19, the J call TRBJ2-2; D perhaps matches TRBD1 (5 bases). Trimming took 2 bases from V and 0 from J, leaving 7 bases between them. Germline CDR1 LNHDA, CDR2 SQIVND (reference sequence). The CDR3 has 15 residues. CDR3 residues: CASSIKTANTGELFF. For the CDR3, the DNA is TGTGCCAGTAGTATAAAGACAGCGAACACCGGGGAGCTGTTTTTT.

In the case of this clone: At one end, the junction sequence differs from germline, possibly due to a read error. The genes are TRBV10-3 and TRBJ2-1, with TRBD1 matching over 10 bases. This CDR3 is built from 15 residues. Germline CDR1 and CDR2: ENHRY and SYGVKD. The CDR3 bases are TGTGCCATCAGCTCTATGGGACAGGGGACCTCAGAGCTGTTCTTC. Its protein product is CAISSMGQGTSELFF.

The genes are TRBV24-1 and TRBJ2-1; D is perhaps TRBD2 (6 bases). This CDR3 is built from 16 residues. V was pared by 1 base and J by 3 bases, with 12 bases between. CDR1 and CDR2 (germline): KGHDR, SFDVKD. DNA for the CDR3: TGTGCCACCAGTGATTTTGGAGGGAGCAACTACAATGAGCAGTTCTTC. Amino acids: CATSDFGGSNYNEQFF.

This chain connects TRBV12-3 or TRBV12-4 to TRBJ1-5; no definite D call. The CDR3 spans 12 residues. The V and J ends lost 3 bases and 5 bases respectively, with 5 bases between them. CDR3 amino acids: CASSFSHQPQHF. Here the CDR3 DNA reads TGTGCCAGCAGTTTCAGTCATCAGCCCCAGCATTTT.

The chain recombines TRBV7-9 with TRBJ1-6, with D maybe TRBD1 (5 bases). The CDR3 sequence is 14 residues long. Deletions cut 11 bases from V and 5 bases from J, with 16 bases between. Germline CDR1 SEHNR, CDR2 FQNEAQ (reference sequence). As DNA, the CDR3 is TGTGCCGGAGGGGAGGGGTCGAATAATTCACCCCTCCACTTT. This encodes CAGGEGSNNSPLHF.

The rearrangement uses TRBV10-1 and TRBJ2-3; D is possibly TRBD2 (6 bases). V was clipped by 0 bases and J by 4 bases, with 8 bases between them. The CDR3 sequence is 14 residues long. Germline CDR1 reads WNHNN; CDR2 reads SYGVQD (reference sequence). The CDR3 coding sequence is TGCGCCAGCAGTGAGTCGCGGGGAGCAGATACGCAGTATTTT. It is translated as CASSESRGADTQYF.

The V call is TRBV6-6, the J call TRBJ2-3; no definite D call. The CDR3 consists of 13 residues. V lost 7 bases, J lost 0 bases, and 8 bases lay in between. Germline V gene lookup returns CDR1 MNHNY and CDR2 SVGAGI (reference sequence). The CDR3 sequence is CASTASSTDTQYF. The CDR3 DNA is TGTGCCAGCACAGCCTCTAGCACAGATACGCAGTATTTT.

The gene calls are TRBV7-8 and TRBJ2-2; TRBD1 aligns across 10 bases. This CDR3 region has 15 residues. The germline V gene has CDR1 SGHVS and CDR2 FQNEAQ. The trim removed 5 bases at V and 6 bases at J, leaving 6 bases unmatched. The CDR3 bases are TGTGCCAGCAGCAAAAGGGGGACAGGGGCCGGGGAGCTGTTTTTT. As protein: CASSKRGTGAGELFF.

The V and J genes are TRBV15 and TRBJ1-4; no definite D call. V shed 1 base and J shed 11 bases, with 14 bases lying between them. Looked up from germline, CDR1 is LNHNV and CDR2 is YYDKDF (reference sequence). This CDR3 region has 14 residues. CDR3 in amino acids: CATSRGEVGRKLFF. The CDR3 coding sequence is TGTGCCACCAGCAGAGGGGAGGTCGGAAGGAAACTGTTTTTT.

The genes are TRBV14 and TRBJ2-5; D gene unclear. CDR1 is SGHDN, CDR2 FVKESK, per germline. The CDR3 has 14 amino acids. Trimming stripped 1 base from V and 2 bases from J, with 8 bases between. CDR3 nucleotide sequence: TGTGCCAGCAGCCAAGTATCCCAGCAAGAGACCCAGTACTTC. Encoded protein: CASSQVSQQETQYF.

This clone was seen a single time. CDR3 sequence (DNA): TGCGCCAGCAGCCAAGGGCAGGGTGGAGACGAGCAGTACTTC. It yields the protein CASSQGQGGDEQYF. The gene calls are TRBV4-3 and TRBJ2-7, with D maybe TRBD1 (5 bases). Germline V CDR1 and CDR2: LGHNA, YSLEER. The CDR3 spans 14 residues. The V and J ends lost 1 base and 5 bases respectively, with 12 bases between them.

The V call is TRBV19, the J call TRBJ2-5, with 8 bases identical to TRBD1. The ends lost 5 bases at V and 5 bases at J; junction bases unmatched: 4. Germline V lookup: CDR1 LNHDA, CDR2 SQIVND (reference sequence). This CDR3 is 13 amino acids long. For the CDR3, the DNA is TGTGCCAGTAGTGTGGGACAGGAGGAGACCCAGTACTTC. This sequence encodes CASSVGQEETQYF.

The chain couples TRBV9 to TRBJ2-2; unclear D gene. The CDR3 runs to 13 residues. Germline lookup yields CDR1 SGDLS and CDR2 YYNGEE. Trimming stripped 4 bases from V and 7 bases from J, with 11 bases between. CDR3 DNA sequence: TGTGCCAGCAGCCCAAACACGGGCGGGGAGCTGTTTTTT. This gives the protein CASSPNTGGELFF.

The chain links TRBV7-6 to TRBJ2-1; no clear D gene. CDR1 and CDR2 from the germline V gene are SGHVS and FNYEAQ. V lost 0 bases and J 6 bases, leaving 12 bases between the germline ends. The CDR3 consists of 15 residues. The CDR3 spells CASSLAQLETNEQFF. CDR3 DNA sequence: TGTGCCAGCAGCTTAGCCCAACTGGAGACCAATGAGCAGTTCTTC.